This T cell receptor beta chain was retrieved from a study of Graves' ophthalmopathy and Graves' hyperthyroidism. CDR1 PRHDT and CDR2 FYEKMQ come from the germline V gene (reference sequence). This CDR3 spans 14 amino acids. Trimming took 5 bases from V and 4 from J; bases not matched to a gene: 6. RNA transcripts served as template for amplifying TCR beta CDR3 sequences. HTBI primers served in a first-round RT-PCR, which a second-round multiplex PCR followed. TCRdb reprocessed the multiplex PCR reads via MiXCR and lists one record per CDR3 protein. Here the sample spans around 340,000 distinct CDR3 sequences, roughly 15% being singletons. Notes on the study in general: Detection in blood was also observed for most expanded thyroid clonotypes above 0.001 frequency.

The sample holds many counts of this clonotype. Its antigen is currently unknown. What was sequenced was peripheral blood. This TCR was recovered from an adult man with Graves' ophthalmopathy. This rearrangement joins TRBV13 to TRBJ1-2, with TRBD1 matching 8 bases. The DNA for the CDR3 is TGTGCCAGCAGCAAGACAGGGGTTGGCTATGGCTACACCTTC. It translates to CASSKTGVGYGYTF.